This T cell receptor beta chain was captured by sequencing in a study of cytomegalovirus exposure and HLA in healthy donors. Overall study results and limits: TCR beta V- and J-gene trimming, according to a later analysis, was linked to a missense DCLRE1C variant.

Unmatched junction bases numbered 11, after V lost 0 bases and J lost 6 bases. This CDR3 spans 16 amino acids. From germline, CDR1 is LGHNA and CDR2 YNFKEQ. About this clone itself: Its cognate antigen is unknown.

The PCR had 60 Vbeta and 13 Jbeta primers. The protocol was immunoSEQ multiplex PCR, while the TCRdb copy is restricted to in-frame clones and leaves out a portion. The sample's table shows 150,000 or so clones. The rearrangement joins TRBV4-2 to TRBJ2-7; 7 nucleotides line up with TRBD1. This sequence originates from a woman aged 60-75 years in good health and CMV-seronegative. Sequencing used PBMCs. CDR3 region: CASSQEQATGFSEQYF. In DNA, the CDR3 is TGTGCCAGCAGCCAAGAACAAGCGACAGGGTTCTCCGAGCAGTACTTC.